The clone carrying this T cell receptor (beta chain) was detected many times. Time point specified: sample taken at primary tumor resection. Whole RNA, isolated from tumor, nontumor lung or frozen PBMC, was sequenced without prior sorting. TCRdb passed the 5' RACE reads through MiXCR, listing each CDR3 protein once. Of roughly 5,000 distinct CDR3 sequences listed, about 3.9% are singletons. These data are taken from a study of spatial heterogeneity in lung cancer. Study overall: Raw-read counts averaged over ten per unique TCR and UMI combination.

Germline V gene sequence: CDR1 SEHNR, CDR2 FQNEAQ (reference sequence). This CDR3 spans 17 amino acids. V was trimmed by 4 bases and J by 0 bases, leaving 19 bases between them. V is TRBV7-9 and J is TRBJ2-7; D possibly corresponds to TRBD1 (6 bases). The TCR comes from a male donor with early-stage non-small cell lung cancer. The sample consisted of normal lung tissue next to the tumor, taken at surgery. CDR3 nucleotides: TGTGCCAGCAGCTCATCTTGGGGGCAGGAGCCCTCCTACGAGCAGTACTTC. Its protein is CASSSSWGQEPSYEQYF. The whole variable domain, filled in from reference TRBV7-9 and TRBJ2-7, reads DTGVSQNPRHKITKRGQNVTFRCDPISEHNRLYWYRQTLGQGPEFLTYFQNEAQLEKSRLLSDRFSAERPKGSFSTLEIQRTEQGDSAMYLCASSSSWGQEPSYEQYFGPGTRLTVT.